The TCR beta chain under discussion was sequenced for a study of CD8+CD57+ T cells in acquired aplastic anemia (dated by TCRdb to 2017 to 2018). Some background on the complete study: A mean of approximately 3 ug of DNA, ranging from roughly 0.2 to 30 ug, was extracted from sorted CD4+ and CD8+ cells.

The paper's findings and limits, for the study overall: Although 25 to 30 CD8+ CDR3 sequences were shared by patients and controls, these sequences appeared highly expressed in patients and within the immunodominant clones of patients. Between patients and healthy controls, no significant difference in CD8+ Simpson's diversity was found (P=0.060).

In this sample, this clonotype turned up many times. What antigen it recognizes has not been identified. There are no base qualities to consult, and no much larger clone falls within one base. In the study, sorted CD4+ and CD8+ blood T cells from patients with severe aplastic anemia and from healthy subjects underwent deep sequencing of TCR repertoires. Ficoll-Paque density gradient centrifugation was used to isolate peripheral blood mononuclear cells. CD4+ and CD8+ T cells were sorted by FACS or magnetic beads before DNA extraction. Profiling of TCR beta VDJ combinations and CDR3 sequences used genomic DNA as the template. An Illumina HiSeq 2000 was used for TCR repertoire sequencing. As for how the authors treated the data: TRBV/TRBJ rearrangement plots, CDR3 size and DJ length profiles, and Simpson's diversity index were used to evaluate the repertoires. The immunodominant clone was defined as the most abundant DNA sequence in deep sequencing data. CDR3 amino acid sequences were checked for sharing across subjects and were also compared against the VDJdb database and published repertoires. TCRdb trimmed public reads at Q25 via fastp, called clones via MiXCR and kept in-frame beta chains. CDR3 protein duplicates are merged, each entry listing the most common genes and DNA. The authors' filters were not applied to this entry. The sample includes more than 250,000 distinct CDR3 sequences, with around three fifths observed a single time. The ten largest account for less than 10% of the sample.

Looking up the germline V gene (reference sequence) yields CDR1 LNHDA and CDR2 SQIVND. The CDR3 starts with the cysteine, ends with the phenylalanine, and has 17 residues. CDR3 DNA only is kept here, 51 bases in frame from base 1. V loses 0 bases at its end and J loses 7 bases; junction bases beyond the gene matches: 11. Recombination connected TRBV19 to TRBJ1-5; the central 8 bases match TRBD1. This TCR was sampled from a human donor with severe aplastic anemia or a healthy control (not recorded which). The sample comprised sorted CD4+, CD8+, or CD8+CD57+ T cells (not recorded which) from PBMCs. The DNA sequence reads TGTGCCAGTAGTATAGATCGGACAGGGAGGGTAGGCCAGCCCCAGCATTTT. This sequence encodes CASSIDRTGRVGQPQHF.